The rows below give T cell receptor beta chains drawn from one sample of a study of blood T cell repertoires in COVID-19. Sequencing was performed with immunoSEQ multiplex PCR; in TCRdb, only in-frame clones are kept and a portion is missing. The sample holds about 170,000 clones, around 86% seen once. Sequenced input: peripheral blood. Every receptor here comes from a woman older than 75 with COVID-19, enrolled during active disease. The CDR3 runs from the conserved cysteine through the conserved F or W. A D gene is named only where the DNA matches it firmly. A row's size may be missing; if present it is once, few, many or a size class.

TRBJ1-2 | . | 14 | TRBV6-5 | . | TGTGCCAGCAGGGGGCAGGGCGATACTTGGGGCTACACCTTC | CASRGQGDTWGYTF
TRBJ2-3 | . | 17 | TRBV15 | TRBD2 | TGTGCCACCAGCAGGACCAGGACTAGCGGAAGCACAGATACGCAGTATTTT | CATSRTRTSGSTDTQYF
TRBJ1-3 | . | 15 | TRBV7-9 | . | TGTGCCAGCAGCTTAGCTAGGGGAACTGGAAACACCATATATTTT | CASSLARGTGNTIYF
TRBJ2-1 | . | 15 | TRBV7-2 | TRBD2 | TGTGCCAGCAGCTTAGATCCAGCGGGAGGGCCCGAACAGTTCTTC | CASSLDPAGGPEQFF
TRBJ2-2 | . | 15 | TRBV5-1 | TRBD2 | TGCGCCAGCAGACGACTAGCGGAAAACACCGGGGAGCTGTTTTTT | CASRRLAENTGELFF
TRBJ2-5 | . | 16 | TRBV7-2 | TRBD2 | TGTGCCAGCAGCTTAGGGACTAGCGGGAGTTGGGAGACCCAGTACTTC | CASSLGTSGSWETQYF
TRBJ2-2 | . | 13 | TRBV5-6 | . | TGTGCCAGCAGCTTGGGAGACACCGGGGAGCTGTTTTTT | CASSLGDTGELFF
TRBJ1-3 | . | 14 | TRBV2 | TRBD1 | TGTGCCAGCAGACAGGGGGCCACTGGAAACACCATATATTTT | CASRQGATGNTIYF
TRBJ1-2 | . | 13 | TRBV7-6 | . | TGTGCCAGCAGCTTAGCAGGGACTTATGGCTACACCTTC | CASSLAGTYGYTF
TRBJ2-1 | . | 11 | TRBV18 | . | TGTGCCAGCTCGCCCGGGACTGGGCAGTTCTTC | CASSPGTGQFF
TRBJ1-2 | . | 16 | TRBV10-3 | TRBD1 | TGTGCCATCACCGAAGGGGTAGGACAGGGGGCGCTTGGCTACACCTTC | CAITEGVGQGALGYTF
TRBJ2-2 | . | 14 | TRBV6-5 | . | TGTGCCAGCAGCTGGGGACAGAACACCGGGGAGCTGTTTTTT | CASSWGQNTGELFF
TRBJ1-2 | . | 15 | TRBV18 | . | TGTGCCAGCTCGTCGCCGGGTTTAGAGCTTTATGGCTACACCTTC | CASSSPGLELYGYTF
TRBJ2-5 | . | 16 | TRBV7-6 | TRBD2 | TGTGCCAGCAGCTTAGGGGGGGGAGGACCGGTAGAGACCCAGTACTTC | CASSLGGGGPVETQYF
TRBJ2-5 | once | 13 | TRBV11-3 | . | TGTGCCAGCAGCTTGGGCGTAAAAGAGACCCAGTACTTC | CASSLGVKETQYF
TRBJ1-5 | . | 15 | TRBV24-1 | . | TGTGCCACCAGTGATAACGGGGGGCCCAATCAGCCCCAGCATTTT | CATSDNGGPNQPQHF
TRBJ2-4 | . | 15 | TRBV6-6 | TRBD1 | TGTGCCAGCAGTAAGCCTCAGGGACAGAAAAACATTCAGTACTTC | CASSKPQGQKNIQYF
TRBJ1-4 | . | 16 | TRBV19 | TRBD1 | TGTGCCAGTTGTATGCGCCCCCAGAGGGGGCGCGAAAAACTGTTTTTT | CASCMRPQRGREKLFF
TRBJ1-1 | . | 18 | TRBV3-1/TRBV3-2 | . | TGTGCCAGCAGCCTAGAGGAGGAGGGAGGCCAAAGGAACACTGAAGCTTTCTTT | CASSLEEEGGQRNTEAFF
TRBJ2-5 | . | 13 | TRBV12-3/TRBV12-4 | TRBD2 | TGTGCCAGCAGTCCTTTAGCGGGCATGACCCAGTACTTC | CASSPLAGMTQYF
TRBJ1-1 | . | 14 | TRBV13 | . | TGTGCCAGCAGCCTAATGTTTGGGAACACTGAAGCTTTCTTT | CASSLMFGNTEAFF
TRBJ1-3 | . | 14 | TRBV6-5 | TRBD1 | TGTGCCAGCGGGGGACAGTTTCTTAGAAACACCATATATTTT | CASGGQFLRNTIYF
TRBJ2-7 | . | 14 | TRBV10-3 | TRBD2 | TGTGCCATCAGTACGGCTAGCGGGAGCTACGAGCAGTACTTC | CAISTASGSYEQYF
TRBJ2-3 | . | 17 | TRBV19 | . | TGTGCCAGTAGCTCCGGGGGGCCCCGGGGTGCTTTAGATACGCAGTATTTT | CASSSGGPRGALDTQYF
TRBJ2-3 | . | 12 | TRBV7-8 | . | TGTGCCAGCAGCTCTAACACAGATACGCAGTATTTT | CASSSNTDTQYF
TRBJ1-5 | once | 14 | TRBV19 | TRBD1 | TGTGCCAGTATGCCAGACAGGGGAAATCAGCCCCAGCATTTT | CASMPDRGNQPQHF
TRBJ1-1 | . | 14 | TRBV3-1/TRBV3-2 | . | TGTGCCAGCAGCCCCCAGGCCCTATCCACTGAAGCTTTCTTT | CASSPQALSTEAFF
TRBJ2-7 | once | 16 | TRBV11-1 | TRBD2 | TGTGCCAGCACCGAGGGATTGCGGGAGGGCATCTACGAGCAGTACTTC | CASTEGLREGIYEQYF
TRBJ2-1 | . | 15 | TRBV7-2 | TRBD2 | TGTGCCAGCAGCTACGGGACTAGCGGAAACAATGAGCAGTTCTTC | CASSYGTSGNNEQFF
TRBJ2-7 | once | 15 | TRBV7-9 | TRBD2 | TGTGCCAGCAGCTTAGCACTAGCGGGTACCTACGAGCAGTACTTC | CASSLALAGTYEQYF
TRBJ2-3 | once | 14 | TRBV9 | . | TGTGCCAGCAGCGTAGAAGGGGTTACAGATACGCAGTATTTT | CASSVEGVTDTQYF
TRBJ2-7 | . | 13 | TRBV12-3/TRBV12-4 | . | TGTGCCAGCGGAAATGCGGACAGCCGCGAGCAGTACTTC | CASGNADSREQYF
TRBJ1-1 | . | 13 | TRBV19 | . | TGTGCCAGTAGCCCCGACAGGAGCACTGAAGCTTTCTTT | CASSPDRSTEAFF
TRBJ2-1 | . | 14 | TRBV5-6 | TRBD1 | TGTGCCAGCCTCCGGGACAGGCTATACAATGAGCAGTTCTTC | CASLRDRLYNEQFF
TRBJ1-1 | . | 14 | TRBV2 | . | TGTGCCAGCAGTGGTTGGCAGATGAACACTGAAGCTTTCTTT | CASSGWQMNTEAFF
TRBJ2-2 | . | 14 | TRBV6-2/TRBV6-3 | TRBD2 | TGTGCCAGCAGCACTAGCGGGCGTCCCGGGGAGCTGTTTTTT | CASSTSGRPGELFF
TRBJ2-5 | once | 14 | TRBV14 | . | TGTGCCAGCAGCCGGCCTGCCCTCCAAGAGACCCAGTACTTC | CASSRPALQETQYF
TRBJ2-1 | . | 15 | TRBV25-1 | TRBD2 | TGTGCCAGCAGTGATAGCGGGAGATCCTACAATGAGCAGTTCTTC | CASSDSGRSYNEQFF
TRBJ1-2 | . | 14 | TRBV28 | . | TGTGCCAGCAGTTTAACCCGGGGGAACTATGGCTACACCTTC | CASSLTRGNYGYTF
TRBJ2-1 | . | 11 | TRBV11-2 | . | TGTGCCAGCAGGAACTCAGGGTGGCAGTTCTTC | CASRNSGWQFF
TRBJ2-7 | many | 14 | TRBV9 | TRBD2 | TGTGCCAGCAGCGTAGCCCCTAGCGGCTACGAGCAGTACTTC | CASSVAPSGYEQYF
TRBJ1-2 | . | 14 | TRBV5-1 | TRBD1 | TGCGCCAGCAGCTTGGTTCAGGGGGATCATGGCTACACCTTC | CASSLVQGDHGYTF
TRBJ1-5 | . | 17 | TRBV4-2 | TRBD1 | TGTGCCAGCAGCCAAGCAACAGGGGGCAATAGCAATCAGCCCCAGCATTTT | CASSQATGGNSNQPQHF
TRBJ1-1 | . | 16 | TRBV5-1 | . | TGCGCCAGCAGCTTGGCTCAGGGGCTTCGTTCCACTGAAGCTTTCTTT | CASSLAQGLRSTEAFF